These 19 T cell receptor beta chains came from one sample sequenced in a study of blood T cell repertoires in COVID-19. The data were produced by immunoSEQ multiplex PCR, yet TCRdb's version contains in-frame clones alone and is incomplete. This sample has some 200,000 clones, with roughly three quarters found just once. The sample comprised peripheral blood. Receptor source: a woman aged 45-65 years with active or convalescent COVID-19.

CDR3 amino acids: CASSLDRVPDTQYF. The DNA of the CDR3 is TGTGCCAGCTCCCTCGACAGGGTCCCAGATACGCAGTATTTT. The chain is built from TRBV18 and TRBJ2-3, with 7 bases identical to TRBD1. Germline V gene sequence: CDR1 KGHSH, CDR2 LQKENI. CDR3 length: 14 amino acids. V shed 6 bases, J shed 4 bases, and the junction held 7 bases outside the gene matches.

CDR3: CASRSGQGFNEQFF. CDR3 nucleotides: TGTGCCAGCAGATCCGGACAGGGATTCAATGAGCAGTTCTTC. J is TRBJ2-1 and V is TRBV7-9; 8 positions match TRBD1. The CDR3 is 14 amino acids. The junction had 7 bases not matched to a gene; V was cut back by 6 bases and J by 6 bases. Germline V gene sequence: CDR1 SEHNR, CDR2 FQNEAQ (reference sequence).

In DNA form, the CDR3 reads TGTGCCAGCAGCTTAGATCGCTCAGGGTCTTTCTTT. Translation gives CASSLDRSGSFF. The V and J genes are TRBV11-2 and TRBJ1-1; possible D gene TRBD1, 5 bases. Germline lookup yields CDR1 SGHAT and CDR2 FQNNGV. This CDR3 comprises 12 residues. Trimming pared 0 bases from V and 12 bases from J, leaving 11 bases between.

This clone came up once. The genes are TRBV10-3 and TRBJ2-3; tentatively, D is TRBD1 (5 bases). The CDR3 consists of 14 residues. Germline V CDR1 and CDR2: ENHRY, SYGVKD. V lost 2 bases to trimming and J lost 2 bases, with 8 bases between them. The DNA of the CDR3 is TGTGCCATCAGTGAGGGGGCGACCACAGATACGCAGTATTTT. The encoded protein is CAISEGATTDTQYF.

This clone came up once. The chain employs TRBV30 and TRBJ1-5; D perhaps matches TRBD1 (5 bases). Trimming removed 2 bases from V and 0 bases from J, with 11 bases in between. Germline CDR1 reads GTSNPN; CDR2 reads SVGIG (reference sequence). The CDR3 contains 15 residues. The CDR3 DNA reads TGTGCCTGGAGTCCCGACAGCCATAGCAATCAGCCCCAGCATTTT. Translation gives CAWSPDSHSNQPQHF.

This clone was counted only a few times. The chain links TRBV14 to TRBJ1-2; no clear D gene. The CDR3 extends over 13 amino acids. V lost 6 bases and J lost 1, with 9 bases in between. The germline CDR1 and CDR2 sequences are SGHDN and FVKESK. CDR3 DNA: TGTGCCAGCAGTCCGGGTTTTAACTATGGCTACACCTTC. This gives the protein CASSPGFNYGYTF.

This clone was recorded once. V usage is TRBV19 and J usage is TRBJ1-2; D call uncertain. The CDR3 loop spans 15 amino acids. V dropped 4 bases and J dropped 4 bases, with 16 bases sitting between them. In germline, CDR1 is LNHDA, CDR2 SQIVND (reference sequence). The DNA of the CDR3 is TGTGCCAGTAGTACCACCGTAACAGCTTCCTATGGCTACACCTTC. Translation gives CASSTTVTASYGYTF.

This clone was seen repeatedly, ten times or more. The chain joins TRBV15 to TRBJ1-1; no clear D gene. The CDR3 totals 13 residues. The germline V and J ends were trimmed by 1 base and 1 base, with 4 bases remaining between them. From germline, CDR1 is LNHNV and CDR2 YYDKDF (reference sequence). CDR3 region: CATSRGANTEAFF. The DNA for the CDR3 is TGTGCCACCAGCAGAGGAGCGAACACTGAAGCTTTCTTT.

V and J are TRBV27 and TRBJ1-2; 7 nucleotides match TRBD1. V trimming: 5 bases; J trimming: 4 bases; junction bases outside the gene matches: 10. Germline loops: CDR1 MNHEY, CDR2 SMNVEV (reference sequence). This CDR3 contains 15 residues. CDR3 in DNA: TGTGCCAGCAGTAAAGGGACAGCGTACCTCTATGGCTACACCTTC. Translation: CASSKGTAYLYGYTF.

This chain uses TRBV19 with TRBJ1-5; D is perhaps TRBD1 (6 bases). Germline lookup yields CDR1 LNHDA and CDR2 SQIVND (reference sequence). V was pared by 5 bases and J by 5 bases, with 16 bases between. CDR3 length: 15 amino acids. Written as DNA, the CDR3 is TGTGCCAGTAGTGCTGGACAGTCAAGTTATCAGCCCCAGCATTTT. This gives the protein CASSAGQSSYQPQHF.

This sequence joins TRBV19 and TRBJ1-1; D is perhaps TRBD1 (6 bases). This CDR3 contains 14 residues. The V and J ends lost 7 bases and 5 bases respectively, with 17 bases between them. Germline-derived CDR1 and CDR2 are LNHDA and SQIVND (reference sequence). CDR3 DNA: TGTGCCAGTAATCGACAGGCCTGGGGGACTGAAGCTTTCTTT. This encodes CASNRQAWGTEAFF.

This chain joins TRBV29-1 and TRBJ2-7; no firm D call. Per the germline V gene, CDR1 is SQVTM and CDR2 is ANQGSEA. The ends were cut back, 4 bases at V and 1 base at J, with 5 bases in the middle. The CDR3 contains 11 residues. The DNA for the CDR3 is TGCAGCGTTGGCGAATCCTACGAGCAGTACTTC. As protein: CSVGESYEQYF.

The chain combines TRBV6-4 with TRBJ1-5; 11 bases match TRBD1. V gave up 7 bases and J gave up 4 bases; unmatched junction bases: 9. The CDR3 is 16 amino acids. The germline V gene has CDR1 MRHNA and CDR2 SNTAGT. The CDR3 is CASTMDRGRGNQPQHF. CDR3 DNA: TGTGCCAGCACCATGGACAGGGGGCGCGGGAATCAGCCCCAGCATTTT.

The V gene is TRBV27, the J gene TRBJ2-1, with 8 bases identical to TRBD2. The germline gives CDR1 MNHEY, CDR2 SMNVEV (reference sequence). This CDR3 is 15 amino acids long. The V gene end was trimmed by 2 bases and the J gene end by 4 bases; junction bases not matched to a gene: 4. CDR3: CASSLLAGGYNEQFF. Written as DNA, the CDR3 is TGTGCCAGCAGTTTACTTGCGGGAGGTTACAATGAGCAGTTCTTC.

The V gene is TRBV6-5, the J gene TRBJ1-2; 11 nucleotides line up with TRBD1. The germline V gene encodes CDR1 MNHEY and CDR2 SVGAGI. Trimming removed 7 bases from V and 6 bases from J; junction bases left unmatched: 7. The CDR3 totals 14 residues. The DNA of the CDR3 is TGTGCCAGCACTCGGACAGGGGGCTTGGATGGCTACACCTTC. It is translated as CASTRTGGLDGYTF.

Only a few counts were recorded for this clone. The chain recombines TRBV3-1 (or the pseudogene TRBV3-2) with TRBJ1-3; D remains ambiguous. The CDR3 totals 14 residues. Germline V lookup: CDR1 LGHDT, CDR2 YNNKEL (reference sequence). Trimming pared 0 bases from V and 4 bases from J, leaving 7 bases between. CDR3 amino acids: CASSQDTAGNTIYF. CDR3 bases: TGTGCCAGCAGCCAAGATACAGCCGGAAACACCATATATTTT.

The CDR3 spells CAITFGGNTEAFF. The CDR3 DNA is TGTGCCATCACCTTTGGAGGGAACACTGAAGCTTTCTTT. This chain joins TRBV10-3 and TRBJ1-1; D is uncertain. CDR1 and CDR2 from the germline V gene are ENHRY and SYGVKD. This CDR3 region has 13 residues. With 7 bases removed from V and 1 base from J, the gap between germline ends came to 10 bases.

The genes are TRBV6-1 and TRBJ1-5, with 10 bases lining up with TRBD1. The CDR3 has 15 amino acids. Per the germline V gene, CDR1 is MNHNS and CDR2 is SASEGT. Trimming cost V 2 bases and J 4 bases; bases outside gene matches: 2. CDR3 in amino acids: CASSEPGQGNQPQHF. The CDR3 DNA reads TGTGCCAGCAGTGAACCGGGACAGGGGAATCAGCCCCAGCATTTT.

The J gene is TRBJ1-2, the V gene TRBV11-2, with TRBD1 matching over 8 bases. The J segment lost 6 bases and the V segment lost 1 base, leaving 10 bases of the junction unmatched. The germline V gene has CDR1 SGHAT and CDR2 FQNNGV. CDR3 length equals 16 residues. The CDR3 protein is CASSLGLRGLRDGYTF. CDR3 DNA: TGTGCCAGCAGCTTAGGCCTCAGGGGGCTGCGTGATGGCTACACCTTC.